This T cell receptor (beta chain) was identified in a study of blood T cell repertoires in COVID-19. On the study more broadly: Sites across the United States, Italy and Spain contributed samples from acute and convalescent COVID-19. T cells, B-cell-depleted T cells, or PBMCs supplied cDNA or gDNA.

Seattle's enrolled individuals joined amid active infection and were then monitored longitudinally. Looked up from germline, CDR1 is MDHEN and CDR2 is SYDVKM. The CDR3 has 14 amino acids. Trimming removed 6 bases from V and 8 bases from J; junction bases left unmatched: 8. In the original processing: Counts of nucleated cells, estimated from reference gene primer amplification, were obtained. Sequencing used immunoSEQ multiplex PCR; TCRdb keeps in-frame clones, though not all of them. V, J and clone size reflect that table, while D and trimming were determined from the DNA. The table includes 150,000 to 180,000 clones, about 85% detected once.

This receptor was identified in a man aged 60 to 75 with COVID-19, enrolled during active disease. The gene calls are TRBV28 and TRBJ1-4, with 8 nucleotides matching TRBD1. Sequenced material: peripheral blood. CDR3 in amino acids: CASSSDRAGEKLFF. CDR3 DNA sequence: TGTGCCAGCAGCTCGGACAGGGCGGGGGAAAAACTGTTTTTT.